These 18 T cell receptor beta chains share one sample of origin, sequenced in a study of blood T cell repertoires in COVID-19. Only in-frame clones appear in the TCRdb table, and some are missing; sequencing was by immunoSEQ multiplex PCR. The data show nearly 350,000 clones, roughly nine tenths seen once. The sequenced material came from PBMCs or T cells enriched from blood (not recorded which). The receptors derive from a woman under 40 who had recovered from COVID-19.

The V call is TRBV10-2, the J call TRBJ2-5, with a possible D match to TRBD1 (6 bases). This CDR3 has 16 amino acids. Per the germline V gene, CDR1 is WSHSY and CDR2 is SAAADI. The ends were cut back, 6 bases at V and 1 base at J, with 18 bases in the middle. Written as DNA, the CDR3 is TGCGCCAGCAGCCAGGCCTTACAGGGTACCCAAGAGACCCAGTACTTC. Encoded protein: CASSQALQGTQETQYF.

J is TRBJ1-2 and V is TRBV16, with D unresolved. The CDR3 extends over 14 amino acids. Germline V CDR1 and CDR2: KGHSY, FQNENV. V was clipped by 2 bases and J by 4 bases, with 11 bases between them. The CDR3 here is CASSQGSASYGYTF. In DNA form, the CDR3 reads TGTGCCAGCAGCCAAGGTTCCGCTAGCTATGGCTACACCTTC.

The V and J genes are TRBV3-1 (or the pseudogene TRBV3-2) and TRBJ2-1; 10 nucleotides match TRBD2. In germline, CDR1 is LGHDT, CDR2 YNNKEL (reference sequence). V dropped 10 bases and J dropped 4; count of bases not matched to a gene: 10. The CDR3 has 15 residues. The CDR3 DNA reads TGTGCCACCGCGACTCAGCGGGGGGGGTACAATGAGCAGTTCTTC. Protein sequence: CATATQRGGYNEQFF.

The CDR3 protein is CATSVGGPRPQHF. In nucleotides, the CDR3 is TGTGCCACCAGTGTAGGGGGACCTCGGCCCCAGCATTTT. This chain links TRBV24-1 with TRBJ1-5; a weak D match, TRBD1 (6 bases). Trimming took 5 bases from V and 9 from J, leaving 13 bases between them. Germline values: CDR1 KGHDR, CDR2 SFDVKD. The CDR3 contains 13 residues.

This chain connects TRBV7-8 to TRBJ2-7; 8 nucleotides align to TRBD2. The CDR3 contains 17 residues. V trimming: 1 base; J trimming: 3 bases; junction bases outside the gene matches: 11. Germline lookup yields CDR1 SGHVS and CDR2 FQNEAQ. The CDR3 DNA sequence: TGTGCCAGCAGCTTAGTTGTCGGCGGGGGGACCGTCTACGAGCAGTACTTC. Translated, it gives CASSLVVGGGTVYEQYF. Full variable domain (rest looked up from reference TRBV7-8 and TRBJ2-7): GAGVSQSPRYKVAKRGQDVALRCDPISGHVSLFWYQQALGQGPEFLTYFQNEAQLDKSGLPSDRFFAERPEGSVSTLKIQRTQQEDSAVYLCASSLVVGGGTVYEQYFGPGTRLTVT.

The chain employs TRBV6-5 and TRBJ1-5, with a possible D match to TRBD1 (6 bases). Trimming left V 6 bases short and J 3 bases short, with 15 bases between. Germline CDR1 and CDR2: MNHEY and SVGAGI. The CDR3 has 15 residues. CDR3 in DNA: TGTGCCAGCAGAGAGACAGGAGTCTCCAATCAGCCCCAGCATTTT. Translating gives CASRETGVSNQPQHF.

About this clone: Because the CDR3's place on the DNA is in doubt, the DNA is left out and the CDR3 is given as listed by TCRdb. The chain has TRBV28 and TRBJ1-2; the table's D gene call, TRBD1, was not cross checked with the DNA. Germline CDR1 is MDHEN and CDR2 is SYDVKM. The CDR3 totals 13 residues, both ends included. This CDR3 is CASILAGGGGYTF.

This CDR3 is CASSLGQGTGELFF. Here the CDR3 DNA reads TGTGCCAGCAGCTTAGGTCAGGGCACCGGGGAGCTGTTTTTT. The chain employs TRBV11-2 and TRBJ2-2; D might be TRBD1 (5 bases). This CDR3 contains 14 residues. Germline CDR1 and CDR2: SGHAT and FQNNGV. The V end was cut by 1 base, the J end by 4 bases, with 7 bases between.

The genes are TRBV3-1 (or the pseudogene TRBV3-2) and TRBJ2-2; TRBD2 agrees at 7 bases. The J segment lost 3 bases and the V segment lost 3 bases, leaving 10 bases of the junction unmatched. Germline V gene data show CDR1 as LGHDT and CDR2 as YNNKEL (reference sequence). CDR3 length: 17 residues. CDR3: CASSQMKASGYTGELFF. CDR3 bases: TGTGCCAGCAGCCAGATGAAAGCTAGCGGATACACCGGGGAGCTGTTTTTT.

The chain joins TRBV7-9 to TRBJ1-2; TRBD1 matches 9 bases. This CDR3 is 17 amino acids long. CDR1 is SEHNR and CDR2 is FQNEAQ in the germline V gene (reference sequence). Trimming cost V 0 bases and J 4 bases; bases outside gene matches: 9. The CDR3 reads CASSLAVTKTGGYGYTF. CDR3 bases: TGTGCCAGCAGCTTAGCCGTAACCAAGACAGGGGGCTATGGCTACACCTTC.

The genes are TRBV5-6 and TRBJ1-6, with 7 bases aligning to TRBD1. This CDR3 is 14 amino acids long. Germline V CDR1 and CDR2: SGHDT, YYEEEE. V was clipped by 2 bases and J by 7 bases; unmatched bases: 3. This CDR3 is CASSLGGFNSPLHF. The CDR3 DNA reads TGTGCCAGCAGCTTAGGGGGCTTCAATTCACCCCTCCACTTT.

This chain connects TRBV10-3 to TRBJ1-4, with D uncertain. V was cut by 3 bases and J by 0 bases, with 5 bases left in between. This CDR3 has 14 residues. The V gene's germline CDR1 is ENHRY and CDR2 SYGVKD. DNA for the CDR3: TGTGCCATCAGTGACCGGTCAACTAATGAAAAACTGTTTTTT. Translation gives CAISDRSTNEKLFF.

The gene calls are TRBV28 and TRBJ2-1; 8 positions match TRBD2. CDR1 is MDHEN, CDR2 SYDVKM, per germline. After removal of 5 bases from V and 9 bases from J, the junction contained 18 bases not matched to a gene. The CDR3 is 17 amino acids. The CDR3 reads CASSRPRAGARVGEQFF. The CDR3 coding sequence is TGTGCCAGCAGTCGTCCAAGAGCGGGGGCCCGGGTGGGTGAGCAGTTCTTC.

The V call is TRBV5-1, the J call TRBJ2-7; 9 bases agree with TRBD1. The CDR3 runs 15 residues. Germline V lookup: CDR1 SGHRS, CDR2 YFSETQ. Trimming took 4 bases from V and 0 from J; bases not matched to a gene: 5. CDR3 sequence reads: CASSLGQGFSYEQYF. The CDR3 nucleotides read TGCGCCAGCAGCCTCGGACAGGGGTTCTCCTACGAGCAGTACTTC.

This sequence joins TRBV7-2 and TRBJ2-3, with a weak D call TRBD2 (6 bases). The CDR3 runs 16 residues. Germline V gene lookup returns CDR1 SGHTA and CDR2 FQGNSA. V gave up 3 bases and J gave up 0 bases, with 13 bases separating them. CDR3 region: CASSFLADPSTDTQYF. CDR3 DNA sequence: TGTGCCAGCAGCTTTTTAGCGGACCCTAGCACAGATACGCAGTATTTT.

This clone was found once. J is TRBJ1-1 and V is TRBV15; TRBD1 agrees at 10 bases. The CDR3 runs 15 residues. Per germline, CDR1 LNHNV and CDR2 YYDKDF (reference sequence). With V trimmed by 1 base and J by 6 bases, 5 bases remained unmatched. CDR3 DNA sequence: TGTGCCACCAGCAGAGCGGGACAGGGGCGGGCTGAAGCTTTCTTT. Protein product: CATSRAGQGRAEAFF. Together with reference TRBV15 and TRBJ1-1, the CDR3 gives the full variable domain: DAMVIQNPRYQVTQFGKPVTLSCSQTLNHNVMYWYQQKSSQAPKLLFHYYDKDFNNEADTPDNFQSRRPNTSFCFLDIRSPGLGDTAMYLCATSRAGQGRAEAFFGQGTRLTVV.

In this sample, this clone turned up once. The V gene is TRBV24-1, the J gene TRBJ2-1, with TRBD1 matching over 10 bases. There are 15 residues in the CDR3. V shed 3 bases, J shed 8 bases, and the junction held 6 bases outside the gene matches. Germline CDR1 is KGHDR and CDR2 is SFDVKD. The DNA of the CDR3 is TGTGCCACCAGTGATCCGGGACAGGGGTCAGATGAGCAGTTCTTC. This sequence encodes CATSDPGQGSDEQFF.

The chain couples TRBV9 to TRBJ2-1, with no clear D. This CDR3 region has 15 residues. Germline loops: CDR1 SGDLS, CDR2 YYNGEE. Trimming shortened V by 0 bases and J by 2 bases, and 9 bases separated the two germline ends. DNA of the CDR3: TGTGCCAGCAGCGTAGTCACCGCGGCCTACAATGAGCAGTTCTTC. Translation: CASSVVTAAYNEQFF.